These 15 T cell receptor beta chains share one sample of origin, sequenced in a study of cytomegalovirus exposure and HLA in healthy donors. This PCR relied on a set of 60 Vbeta primers and 13 Jbeta primers. Assay: immunoSEQ multiplex PCR; the TCRdb copy retains only in-frame clones and omits some. Of 90,000 to 110,000 clones listed, about an eighth are singletons. Material: PBMCs. Every receptor here comes from a man in his forties or fifties in good health and CMV-seropositive.

This clone was observed a handful of times. The chain has TRBV29-1 and TRBJ2-2; TRBD2 matches at 8 bases. Germline CDR1 reads SQVTM; CDR2 reads ANQGSEA. The CDR3 is 14 amino acids. Here the CDR3 DNA reads TGCAGTGCCCCAAGCGGGGGTAACACCGGGGAGCTGTTTTTT. Its translation: CSAPSGGNTGELFF.

This clone was seen more than once but under ten times. This CDR3 is CSVGTGSYEQYF. CDR3 coding DNA: TGCAGCGTTGGGACAGGGAGCTACGAGCAGTACTTC. V gene TRBV29-1 combines with J gene TRBJ2-7, with 8 positions matching TRBD1. The CDR3 consists of 12 residues. Germline CDR1 reads SQVTM; CDR2 reads ANQGSEA. The V gene end was trimmed by 4 bases and the J gene end by 3 bases; junction bases not matched to a gene: 2.

This clone turned up a few times. The chain uses TRBV11-3 and TRBJ2-2; the match to TRBD2 covers 11 bases. This CDR3 is built from 17 residues. Trimming took 1 base from V and 6 from J; bases not matched to a gene: 7. Germline assignment: CDR1 SGHNT and CDR2 YENEEA. In nucleotides, the CDR3 is TGTGCCAGCAGCTTAGGGCTAGCGGGAGGCCAGGCCGGGGAGCTGTTTTTT. Amino acids: CASSLGLAGGQAGELFF.

This rearrangement joins TRBV29-1 to TRBJ1-1, with 8 bases identical to TRBD1. The CDR3 length is 14 residues. The V and J ends lost 6 bases and 4 bases, in that order; junction bases with no gene match: 10. The germline V gene encodes CDR1 SQVTM and CDR2 ANQGSEA. CDR3 loop: CSVTQGQGVTEAFF. DNA for the CDR3: TGCAGCGTCACTCAAGGACAGGGAGTCACTGAAGCTTTCTTT.

This sequence joins TRBV19 and TRBJ1-5; D may be TRBD1 (6 bases). The CDR3 totals 14 residues. The ends were cut back, 4 bases at V and 5 bases at J, with 12 bases in the middle. CDR1 is LNHDA, CDR2 SQIVND, per germline (reference sequence). The CDR3 region is CASSSRAGDQPQHF. The CDR3 coding sequence is TGTGCCAGTAGTAGTCGGGCAGGGGATCAGCCCCAGCATTTT.

This clone was picked up a small number of times. The chain employs TRBV5-1 and TRBJ2-1; TRBD2 aligns across 10 bases. Trimming at V came to 4 bases and at J to 8 bases, leaving 12 bases not matched to a gene. Germline CDR1 and CDR2: SGHRS and YFSETQ. The CDR3 is 16 residues long. The DNA of the CDR3 is TGCGCCAGCAGCGACTCTAGCGGGAGAATTGTCCATGAGCAGTTCTTC. As protein: CASSDSSGRIVHEQFF.

This clone was observed once. V gene TRBV2 combines with J gene TRBJ1-1; D remains ambiguous. There are 12 residues in the CDR3. Looked up from germline, CDR1 is SNHLY and CDR2 is FYNNEI. The V end lost 11 bases, the J end lost 0 bases, and 10 bases lay between the germline ends. The CDR3 DNA sequence: TGTGCCGGCAAACTGGTGAACACTGAAGCTTTCTTT. This encodes CAGKLVNTEAFF. The full variable domain, with the rest looked up from reference TRBV2 and TRBJ1-1, is EPEVTQTPSHQVTQMGQEVILRCVPISNHLYFYWYRQILGQKVEFLVSFYNNEISEKSEIFDDQFSVERPDGSNFTLKIRSTKLEDSAMYFCAGKLVNTEAFFGQGTRLTVV.

The chain links TRBV9 to TRBJ2-7, with TRBD2 identical over 12 bases. The ends lost 0 bases at V and 6 bases at J; junction bases unmatched: 10. The CDR3 is made up of 17 amino acids. The germline gives CDR1 SGDLS, CDR2 YYNGEE. The DNA of the CDR3 is TGTGCCAGCAGCGTAGGAGGAAGACTAGCGGGAGAGGGCGAGCAGTACTTC. This gives the protein CASSVGGRLAGEGEQYF.

The chain links TRBV11-3 to TRBJ2-2; the D gene is possibly TRBD2 (5 bases). This CDR3 has 13 amino acids. V was cut by 5 bases and J by 5 bases, with 9 bases left in between. Germline V CDR1 and CDR2: SGHNT, YENEEA. The CDR3 here is CASSRGWTGELFF. As DNA, the CDR3 is TGTGCCAGCAGCCGCGGGTGGACCGGGGAGCTGTTTTTT.

This clone appeared a few times. The chain recombines TRBV18 with TRBJ1-3; no firm D call. From germline, CDR1 is KGHSH and CDR2 LQKENI. This CDR3 has 15 amino acids. V lost 2 bases, J lost 0 bases, and 8 bases lay in between. CDR3 in DNA: TGTGCCAGCTCACCAGGAGGGAACTCTGGAAACACCATATATTTT. It specifies CASSPGGNSGNTIYF.

V usage is TRBV2 and J usage is TRBJ2-2; weak D call: TRBD2 (7 bases). Trimming cost V 4 bases and J 4 bases, with 13 bases left between them. CDR1 is SNHLY, CDR2 FYNNEI, per germline. This CDR3 has 15 amino acids. CDR3 nucleotide sequence: TGTGCCAGCAGTGGTGGGGGGGCAATCACCGGGGAGCTGTTTTTT. As protein: CASSGGGAITGELFF.

The V call is TRBV6-1, the J call TRBJ2-2; weak D call: TRBD2 (5 bases). Trimming took 8 bases from V and 1 from J, leaving 14 bases between them. CDR1 is MNHNS and CDR2 is SASEGT in the germline V gene. The CDR3 covers 15 residues. CDR3 in amino acids: CASSRGRVNTGELFF. CDR3 nucleotide sequence: TGTGCCAGCTCGCGTGGGCGGGTGAACACCGGGGAGCTGTTTTTT.

The chain has TRBV9 and TRBJ2-5, with a weak D call TRBD2 (6 bases). The CDR3 spans 15 residues. Trimming pared 2 bases from V and 3 bases from J, leaving 14 bases between. The germline V gene encodes CDR1 SGDLS and CDR2 YYNGEE. DNA of the CDR3: TGTGCCAGCAGCGTGATGCCGGGAGATAAAGAGACCCAGTACTTC. Its protein is CASSVMPGDKETQYF. Supplemented by reference TRBV9 and TRBJ2-5, the full variable domain reads DSGVTQTPKHLITATGQRVTLRCSPRSGDLSVYWYQQSLDQGLQFLIQYYNGEERAKGNILERFSAQQFPDLHSELNLSSLELGDSALYFCASSVMPGDKETQYFGPGTRLLVL.

This clone was found a few times. The rearrangement links TRBV5-5 to TRBJ2-2, with D uncertain. In germline, CDR1 is SGHKS, CDR2 YYEKEE (reference sequence). The CDR3 is 15 residues long. The V end lost 0 bases, the J end lost 3 bases, and 9 bases lay between the germline ends. CDR3 in amino acids: CASSLGLRDTGELFF. In nucleotides, the CDR3 is TGTGCCAGCAGCTTGGGCCTCCGAGACACCGGGGAGCTGTTTTTT.

The J gene is TRBJ1-4, the V gene TRBV19, with D possibly TRBD1 on 6 matching bases. Germline values: CDR1 LNHDA, CDR2 SQIVND (reference sequence). The CDR3 length is 16 residues. V gave up 10 bases and J gave up 7 bases, with 25 bases separating them. The CDR3 loop reads CATARGQRVSGEKLFF. For the CDR3, the DNA is TGTGCCACCGCGCGGGGGCAAAGGGTATCGGGTGAAAAACTGTTTTTT. Based on the CDR3 plus reference TRBV19 and TRBJ1-4, the full variable domain is DGGITQSPKYLFRKEGQNVTLSCEQNLNHDAMYWYRQDPGQGLRLIYYSQIVNDFQKGDIAEGYSVSREKKESFPLTVTSAQKNPTAFYLCATARGQRVSGEKLFFGSGTQLSVL.